The clone carrying this TCR beta chain was found once. TCRdb's table, derived via immunoSEQ multiplex PCR, lists solely in-frame clones and lacks some. The table includes fewer than 75,000 clones, about three quarters detected once. The data originate from a study of cytotoxic CD8 clonotypes in ibrutinib-treated CLL. Germline CDR1 reads MDHEN; CDR2 reads SYDVKM. The CDR3 length is 13 residues. Trimming stripped 7 bases from V and 3 bases from J, with 10 bases between. This receptor was taken from a human donor with chronic lymphocytic leukemia. This chain connects TRBV28 to TRBJ1-5; D may be TRBD1 (5 bases). This material consisted of PBMCs, taken after 12 months of ibrutinib treatment. CDR3 DNA: TGTGCCAGCATGGGGGGACCCAATCAGCCCCAGCATTTT. Residues: CASMGGPNQPQHF. Full variable domain (outside the CDR3, taken from reference TRBV28 and TRBJ1-5): DVKVTQSSRYLVKRTGEKVFLECVQDMDHENMFWYRQDPGLGLRLIYFSYDVKMKEKGDIPEGYSVSREKKERFSLILESASTNQTSMYLCASMGGPNQPQHFGDGTRLSIL.